This TCR beta chain was obtained from a study of blood T cells in healthy people across ages. Study-level points and caveats: The recorded TCR beta diversity per million T cells decreased in a roughly linear manner with age.

As to this clonotype: Its antigen is still unknown.

The CDR3 runs 16 residues. Losses at the gene ends were 4 bases for V and 3 bases for J; bases not matched to a gene: 8. CDR1 is MNHNS, CDR2 SASEGT, per germline. A J-beta primer mix and a sample-barcoded 5' primer were used in a second PCR of roughly 6 to 11 cycles. TCRdb re-called the 5' RACE reads with MiXCR, one entry per CDR3 protein. The sample shows about 840,000 distinct CDR3 sequences, under 35% of them seen only once. Another study also made use of these data, one on T cells of mothers and their children.

Sequencing used blood. This chain joins TRBV6-1 and TRBJ1-2; 10 nucleotides line up with TRBD1. The source is a woman aged 40 to 55 in good health. In DNA, the CDR3 is TGTGCCAGCAGTGGACAGGGGGCCGATTATTACTATGGCTACACCTTC. Protein product: CASSGQGADYYYGYTF.